What follows are 22 T cell receptor beta chains derived from one specimen sequenced in a study of shared clonotypes between healthy human individuals. Only in-frame clones appear in the TCRdb table, and some are missing; sequencing was by immunoSEQ multiplex PCR. The data hold roughly 2 million clones, with 90% to 95% observed a single time. Sequencing was carried out using naive CD4+ T cells sorted from blood. Documented subset: CD45RA+ positively selected. The source is a man in his late teens or twenties in good health.

CDR3 nucleotides: TGTGCCAGCAGCCCGGGGGGCGTAGCTGAAGCTTTCTTT. It yields the protein CASSPGGVAEAFF. This rearrangement joins TRBV4-2 to TRBJ1-1, with D possibly TRBD1 on 6 matching bases. The CDR3 spans 13 residues. Trimming cost V 4 bases and J 6 bases, with 12 bases left between them. The germline CDR1 and CDR2 sequences are LGHNA and YNFKEQ.

This chain joins TRBV5-6 and TRBJ1-2; 7 positions match TRBD1. The CDR3 runs 13 residues. Germline CDR1 is SGHDT and CDR2 is YYEEEE. Trimming took 5 bases from V and 2 from J; bases not matched to a gene: 3. CDR3 amino acids: CASRRTGNYGYTF. CDR3 bases: TGTGCCAGCAGACGGACAGGAAACTATGGCTACACCTTC. Complete variable domain (other parts from reference TRBV5-6 and TRBJ1-2): DAGVTQSPTHLIKTRGQQVTLRCSPKSGHDTVSWYQQALGQGPQFIFQYYEEEERQRGNFPDRFSGHQFPNYSSELNVNALLLGDSALYLCASRRTGNYGYTFGSGTRLTVV.

This clone was detected ten times or more. Additional DNA sequences in this sample encode the identical CDR3. The V call is TRBV15, the J call TRBJ1-2, with unresolved D. This CDR3 has 14 amino acids. V was cut by 0 bases and J by 2 bases, with 7 bases left in between. Germline values: CDR1 LNHNV, CDR2 YYDKDF (reference sequence). The CDR3 DNA follows: TGTGCCACCAGCAGAGATCGAGGAAACTATGGCTACACCTTC. Translated: CATSRDRGNYGYTF. Based on the CDR3 plus reference TRBV15 and TRBJ1-2, the full variable domain is DAMVIQNPRYQVTQFGKPVTLSCSQTLNHNVMYWYQQKSSQAPKLLFHYYDKDFNNEADTPDNFQSRRPNTSFCFLDIRSPGLGDTAMYLCATSRDRGNYGYTFGSGTRLTVV.

V and J are TRBV19 and TRBJ1-2; D is unclear. CDR1 and CDR2 (germline): LNHDA, SQIVND (reference sequence). This CDR3 region has 13 residues. V was cut by 8 bases and J by 2 bases, with 12 bases left in between. The CDR3 nucleotides read TGTGCCAGTGGCAGGAGAGCAAACTATGGCTACACCTTC. Amino acids: CASGRRANYGYTF.

The chain carries TRBV6-4 and TRBJ2-3; a weak D match, TRBD2 (6 bases). CDR1 MRHNA and CDR2 SNTAGT come from the germline V gene. Trimming cost V 4 bases and J 1 base, with 18 bases left between them. This CDR3 is 17 amino acids long. This chain's CDR3 is CASSAVEGGQGTDTQYF. CDR3 bases: TGTGCCAGCAGTGCCGTTGAGGGAGGCCAGGGCACAGATACGCAGTATTTT.

The rearrangement joins TRBV6-5 to TRBJ2-7; D possibly corresponds to TRBD1 (6 bases). V was pared by 6 bases and J by 3 bases, with 18 bases between. CDR1 and CDR2 (germline): MNHEY, SVGAGI. The CDR3 contains 15 residues. DNA for the CDR3: TGTGCCAGCAGCCCCCTTGGGACAAAGCTCTACGAGCAGTACTTC. Amino acid sequence: CASSPLGTKLYEQYF.

The chain carries TRBV18 and TRBJ1-4; the D is unclear. The germline V and J ends were trimmed by 4 bases and 8 bases, with 5 bases remaining between them. Looked up from germline, CDR1 is KGHSH and CDR2 is LQKENI. This CDR3 is built from 11 residues. CDR3 in DNA: TGTGCCAGCTCACTGGAGGAAAAACTGTTTTTT. This encodes CASSLEEKLFF.

The rearrangement links TRBV10-3 to TRBJ2-3; 7 bases fit TRBD1. Per the germline V gene, CDR1 is ENHRY and CDR2 is SYGVKD. V lost 7 bases, J lost 2 bases, and 3 bases stayed unmatched. This CDR3 has 13 amino acids. The CDR3 DNA reads as TGTGCCATCAAGGGACAGATCACAGATACGCAGTATTTT. This sequence encodes CAIKGQITDTQYF.

The chain combines TRBV2 with TRBJ1-1, with D possibly being TRBD1 (5 bases). The germline V and J ends were trimmed by 6 bases and 2 bases, with 13 bases remaining between them. Germline-derived CDR1 and CDR2 are SNHLY and FYNNEI. This CDR3 contains 14 residues. In DNA, the CDR3 is TGTGCCAGCAGGCAGGGTTCCCTAAACACTGAAGCTTTCTTT. Translation: CASRQGSLNTEAFF.

This rearrangement joins TRBV5-1 to TRBJ1-2, with 7 bases aligning to TRBD1. This CDR3 contains 15 residues. The V gene end was trimmed by 3 bases and the J gene end by 6 bases; junction bases not matched to a gene: 11. Germline values: CDR1 SGHRS, CDR2 YFSETQ. In nucleotides, the CDR3 is TGCGCCAGCAGCTGGGACAGCGCTGGTCTGGATGGCTACACCTTC. Its protein product is CASSWDSAGLDGYTF.

The CDR3 loop reads CASTVEDSRSYNSPLHF. For the CDR3, the DNA is TGTGCCAGCACTGTAGAGGACAGCCGATCTTATAATTCACCCCTCCACTTT. The chain employs TRBV21-1 and TRBJ1-6; the D segment call TRBD1 is taken from the table without a DNA check. TRBV21-1 is deemed a pseudogene. The CDR3 loop spans 17 amino acids.

The gene calls are TRBV6-1 and TRBJ1-2; perhaps TRBD1 as D (6 bases). Trimming stripped 4 bases from V and 4 bases from J, with 7 bases between. CDR3 size: 12 residues. Germline CDR1 and CDR2: MNHNS and SASEGT. The CDR3 sequence is CASSVGGYGYTF. DNA of the CDR3: TGTGCCAGCAGTGTAGGGGGCTATGGCTACACCTTC.

This clone was found once. J is TRBJ2-1 and V is TRBV11-3, with 9 bases identical to TRBD2. This CDR3 region has 19 residues. J gave up 0 bases and V 0 bases, and 9 bases lay outside the gene matches. CDR1 and CDR2 from the germline V gene are SGHNT and YENEEA. This chain's CDR3 is CASSLDRGAGGVSYNEQFF. Written as DNA, the CDR3 is TGTGCCAGCAGCTTAGATCGGGGAGCGGGAGGTGTCTCCTACAATGAGCAGTTCTTC.

J is TRBJ2-1 and V is TRBV6-1; D ambiguous. Germline V lookup: CDR1 MNHNS, CDR2 SASEGT. CDR3 size: 11 residues. Trimming left V 5 bases short and J 7 bases short, with 6 bases between. CDR3 in DNA: TGTGCCAGCAGTAAACCTAATGAGCAGTTCTTC. This codes for CASSKPNEQFF.

The gene calls are TRBV5-6 and TRBJ2-3; TRBD2 aligns across 8 bases. Germline CDR1 SGHDT, CDR2 YYEEEE. This CDR3 is 16 amino acids long. With 0 bases clipped from V and 5 bases from J, the junction kept 8 bases outside the gene matches. The CDR3 DNA is TGTGCCAGCAGCTTGGATGGGACTAGTCCCTTAGATACGCAGTATTTT. Its translation: CASSLDGTSPLDTQYF.

This clone was counted between two and nine times. The chain combines TRBV7-9 with TRBJ1-2, with D possibly TRBD1 on 6 matching bases. This CDR3 comprises 15 residues. In germline, CDR1 is SEHNR, CDR2 FQNEAQ (reference sequence). Trimming left V 5 bases short and J 4 bases short, with 17 bases between. The CDR3 spells CASSPSGGESYGYTF. For the CDR3, the DNA is TGTGCCAGCAGCCCATCGGGGGGCGAGAGCTATGGCTACACCTTC.

Worth noting for this clone: Additional DNA sequences in this sample encode the identical CDR3. The chain carries TRBV5-1 and TRBJ2-7; D unresolved. The germline V gene has CDR1 SGHRS and CDR2 YFSETQ. The V end lost 4 bases, the J end lost 0 bases, and 5 bases lay between the germline ends. This CDR3 region has 12 residues. Written as DNA, the CDR3 is TGCGCCAGCAGCCTGAGCTCCTACGAGCAGTACTTC. Encoded protein: CASSLSSYEQYF.

The V gene is TRBV10-3, the J gene TRBJ2-2; 8 positions match TRBD2. Unmatched junction bases numbered 2, after V lost 10 bases and J lost 4 bases. The CDR3 runs 12 residues. Germline V gene lookup returns CDR1 ENHRY and CDR2 SYGVKD. CDR3 region: CATGGATGELFF. The CDR3 nucleotides read TGTGCCACCGGGGGGGCCACCGGGGAGCTGTTTTTT.

The gene calls are TRBV5-4 and TRBJ1-2; D possibly corresponds to TRBD1 (5 bases). V was shortened by 4 bases and J by 2 bases, with 15 bases between the two germline ends. The CDR3 covers 15 residues. Germline V gene data show CDR1 as SGHNT and CDR2 as YYREEE (reference sequence). The CDR3 reads CASSQTRGQNYGYTF. The CDR3 DNA reads TGTGCCAGCAGCCAGACCCGGGGCCAAAACTATGGCTACACCTTC.

V usage is TRBV7-2 and J usage is TRBJ2-2; 7 positions match TRBD1. V lost 5 bases, J lost 3 bases, and 9 bases stayed unmatched. CDR3 size: 16 residues. The germline CDR1 and CDR2 sequences are SGHTA and FQGNSA. DNA for the CDR3: TGTGCCAGCAGCCATCTGACACAGGGGTACACCGGGGAGCTGTTTTTT. It translates to CASSHLTQGYTGELFF.

This rearrangement joins TRBV28 to TRBJ2-7; the match to TRBD1 covers 10 bases. The CDR3 sequence is 14 residues long. V gave up 8 bases and J gave up 9 bases; unmatched junction bases: 13. CDR1 and CDR2 from the germline V gene are MDHEN and SYDVKM. The CDR3 DNA sequence: TGTGCCAGCCTAAGGTCTGGGACAGGGGACGGGCAGTACTTC. Its translation is CASLRSGTGDGQYF.

This chain links TRBV30 with TRBJ2-2; D is possibly TRBD1 (5 bases). The length of the CDR3 is 13 residues. CDR1 is GTSNPN, CDR2 SVGIG, per germline (reference sequence). V shed 5 bases and J shed 6 bases, with 13 bases lying between them. CDR3 sequence: CAWSLGVPGELFF. The CDR3 DNA reads as TGTGCCTGGTCTTTAGGGGTTCCCGGGGAGCTGTTTTTT.